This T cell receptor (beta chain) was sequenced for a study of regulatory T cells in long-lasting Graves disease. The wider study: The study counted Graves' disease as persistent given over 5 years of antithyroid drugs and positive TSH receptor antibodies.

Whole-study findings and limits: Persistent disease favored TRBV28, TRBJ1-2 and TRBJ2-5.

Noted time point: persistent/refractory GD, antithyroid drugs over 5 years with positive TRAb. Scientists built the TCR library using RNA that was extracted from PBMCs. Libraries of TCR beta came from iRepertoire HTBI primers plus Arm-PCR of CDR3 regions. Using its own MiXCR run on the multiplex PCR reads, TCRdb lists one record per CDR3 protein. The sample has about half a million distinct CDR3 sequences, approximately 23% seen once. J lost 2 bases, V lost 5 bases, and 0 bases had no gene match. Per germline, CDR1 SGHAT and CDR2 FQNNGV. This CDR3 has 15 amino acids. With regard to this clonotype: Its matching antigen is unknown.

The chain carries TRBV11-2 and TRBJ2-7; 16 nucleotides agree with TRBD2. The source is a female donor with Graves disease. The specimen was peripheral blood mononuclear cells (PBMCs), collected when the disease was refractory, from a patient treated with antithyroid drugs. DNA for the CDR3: TGTGCCAGCAGCGGGACTAGCGGGGGGGCCTACGAGCAGTACTTC. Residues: CASSGTSGGAYEQYF.